This is a list of T cell receptor beta chains from one sample in a study of glioma-infiltrating T cells after dendritic cell vaccination. The data were produced by immunoSEQ multiplex PCR, yet TCRdb's version contains in-frame clones alone and is incomplete. The sample consists of more than 70,000 clones, over 75% of them appearing once. Sample: blood, taken after dendritic cell vaccination. These receptors were obtained from a human donor with glioblastoma. Both conserved end residues are part of each CDR3. D genes are given only for firm matches. Size is omitted from some rows. Given values are once, few, many or a class for expanded clones.

NA	NA	TRBV18	TRBJ1-1	TGTGCCAGCTCACCAGAGGGAGGGCGGAACACTGAAGCTTTCTTT	CASSPEGGRNTEAFF
NA	TRBD2	TRBV14	TRBJ2-3	TGTGCCAGCAGCCAAGAGATAGCGGAGACGGGGGGACCCACAGATACGCAGTATTTT	CASSQEIAETGGPTDTQYF
NA	TRBD2	TRBV7-8	TRBJ2-2	TGTGCCAGCAGCCCAAATCGTCTCCTAGCGGCGAGGGGGGAGCTGTTTTTT	CASSPNRLLAARGELFF
NA	NA	TRBV5-1	TRBJ2-5	TGCGCCAGCAGGAAGGGGTCCGGTGAGACCCAGTACTTC	CASRKGSGETQYF
NA	NA	TRBV1	TRBJ2-7	TGCACCAGCAGCCCGGGGGGGACTAGCGGGAGTAAGGGCTCCTACGAGCAGTACTTC	CTSSPGGTSGSKGSYEQYF
NA	NA	TRBV7-4	TRBJ1-4	TGTGCCAGCAGCCCCTGGGGGGAGGCAACTAATGAAAAACTGTTTTTT	CASSPWGEATNEKLFF
NA	NA	TRBV28	TRBJ1-2	TGTGCCAGCAGTTTGGTTTCGGATGGCTACACCTTC	CASSLVSDGYTF
NA	NA	TRBV9	TRBJ1-2	TGTGCCAGCAGCGTAGATGTTATGAACTATGGCTACACCTTC	CASSVDVMNYGYTF
NA	TRBD2	TRBV19	TRBJ2-3	TGTGCCAGTAGTGGGGGACTAGCGGGGACCACAGATACGCAGTATTTT	CASSGGLAGTTDTQYF
NA	TRBD2	TRBV19	TRBJ2-1	TGTGCCAGTAGTAAAAGGAGCGGGAGCTACAATGAGCAGTTCTTC	CASSKRSGSYNEQFF
NA	NA	TRBV29-1	TRBJ2-1	TGCAGCGCCATGGGGCAGGGGTTTTTCTTC	CSAMGQGFFF
NA	NA	TRBV7-8	TRBJ2-7	TGTGCCAGCAGCTTAGCGGCTTACGAGCAGTACTTC	CASSLAAYEQYF
NA	TRBD2	TRBV29-1	TRBJ2-3	TGCAGCGTCCAGGGACTAGCGGGGCGCCCAGATACGCAGTATTTT	CSVQGLAGRPDTQYF
NA	TRBD1	TRBV6-5	TRBJ1-2	TGTGCCAGCAGTTTTCGACAGGGGATCGATGGCTACACCTTC	CASSFRQGIDGYTF
NA	TRBD1	TRBV18	TRBJ1-1	TGTGCCAGCTCACCTTTGGGACAGGGAGGGACTGAAGCTTTCTTT	CASSPLGQGGTEAFF
NA	NA	TRBV6-5	TRBJ2-7	TGTGCCAGCAGTTACTCGAGAGGGGGTGGGTACGAGCAGTACTTC	CASSYSRGGGYEQYF
NA	NA	TRBV7-9	TRBJ1-3	TGTGCCAGTGGACACAGCTCTGGAAACACCATATATTTT	CASGHSSGNTIYF
NA	TRBD1	TRBV5-6	TRBJ2-5	TGTGCCAGCAGCGTGGACAGGGGAGAGACCCAGTACTTC	CASSVDRGETQYF
NA	TRBD2	TRBV11-3	TRBJ2-6	TGTGCCAGCAGCTTCTCGCGGGAGGGCGGGGCCAACGTCCTGACTTTC	CASSFSREGGANVLTF
NA	TRBD1	TRBV5-4	TRBJ2-7	TGTGCCAGCAGCTTCGCGGGACAGGGGGCGCGGGAGCAGTACTTC	CASSFAGQGAREQYF
NA	NA	TRBV29-1	TRBJ1-1	TGCAGCGTCGAGACACTGAACACTGAAGCTTTCTTT	CSVETLNTEAFF
NA	TRBD1	TRBV27	TRBJ1-2	TGTGCCAGCAGTTTTCGGACACAGGGGAACTATGGCTACACCTTC	CASSFRTQGNYGYTF
once	NA	TRBV11-2	TRBJ1-2	TGTGCCAGCAGCGTAGGCGGTTTATACTATGGCTACACCTTC	CASSVGGLYYGYTF
NA	TRBD2	TRBV6-4	TRBJ2-3	TGTGCCAGCAGTCGGACTAGCGGGAGCACAGATACGCAGTATTTT	CASSRTSGSTDTQYF
NA	TRBD2	TRBV5-1	TRBJ2-3	TGCGCCAGCAGCTTGGATAGCGGGGGGGCAAATACGCAGTATTTT	CASSLDSGGANTQYF
NA	TRBD2	TRBV19	TRBJ2-5	TGTGCCAGTAGTATCTTCGGCAAGCGGGAGGGCCGGGAGACCCAGTACTTC	CASSIFGKREGRETQYF
NA	NA	TRBV5-4	TRBJ1-1	TGTGCCAGCCTATCTATCACAGGTTTCAAGAACACTGAAGCTTTCTTT	CASLSITGFKNTEAFF
NA	TRBD1	TRBV7-9	TRBJ1-2	TGTGCCAGCAGCCCCTCGGGACAGGGAGTCGATGGCTACACCTTC	CASSPSGQGVDGYTF
few	NA	TRBV27	TRBJ1-3	TGTGCCAGACAGGGATTGAAGTCTGGAAACACCATATATTTT	CARQGLKSGNTIYF
NA	NA	TRBV12-5	TRBJ2-6	TGTGCTAGTGGTCCCGGACAGACAGGCCGCTCTGGGGCCAACGTCCTGACTTTC	CASGPGQTGRSGANVLTF
NA	NA	TRBV11-2	TRBJ2-1	TGTGCCAGCAGCTTAGATCCGGAAGGAGGGAAGCAGTTCTTC	CASSLDPEGGKQFF
NA	TRBD2	TRBV10-2	TRBJ2-1	TGCGCCAGCAGGCCACTCGGGACTAGCGGGGGGGCGTATGAGCAGTTCTTC	CASRPLGTSGGAYEQFF
once	NA	TRBV7-2	TRBJ2-3	TGTGCCAGCAGCTTACAGGGGAATACGCAGTATTTT	CASSLQGNTQYF
NA	NA	TRBV27	TRBJ1-5	TGTGCCAGCAGTTTCGTAGGAGGGCCGAGCAATCAGCCCCAGCATTTT	CASSFVGGPSNQPQHF
NA	TRBD2	TRBV9	TRBJ2-3	TGTGCCAGCAGCGTAGGACTAGCGGGGGGCACAGATACGCAGTATTTT	CASSVGLAGGTDTQYF
NA	NA	TRBV5-1	TRBJ1-1	TGCGCCAGCAGCTTCGGACTGGACACTGAAGCTTTCTTT	CASSFGLDTEAFF
NA	TRBD1	TRBV4-1	TRBJ2-2	TGCGCCAGCAGCCAGAGGACAGGGGTAATCGGGGAGCTGTTTTTT	CASSQRTGVIGELFF
once	NA	TRBV7-9	TRBJ2-3	TGTGCCAGCAGCTCGGGACTTACTACAGATACGCAGTATTTT	CASSSGLTTDTQYF
NA	TRBD2	TRBV6-6	TRBJ2-5	TGTGCCAGCAGTCCAGCGGGGGGAGGGGAGACCCAGTACTTC	CASSPAGGGETQYF
NA	NA	TRBV7-5	TRBJ1-1	TGTGTCAGAAGCTTAGGGGAGACCACTGAAGCTTTCTTT	CVRSLGETTEAFF
once	TRBD2	TRBV2	TRBJ2-5	TGTGCCACCTCGGGGGGGAACCCTCAAGAGACCCAGTACTTC	CATSGGNPQETQYF
NA	NA	TRBV15	TRBJ1-2	TGTGCCACCAGCGAACTGAACTATGGCTACACCTTC	CATSELNYGYTF
NA	NA	TRBV5-6	TRBJ1-5	TGTGCCAGCAGCTTGTCCGGGGGAGATCAGCCCCAGCATTTT	CASSLSGGDQPQHF
NA	TRBD2	TRBV5-1	TRBJ2-5	TGCGCCAGCAGCTTCGGGACTAGCGGGATAGAGACCCAGTACTTC	CASSFGTSGIETQYF
NA	TRBD1	TRBV9	TRBJ1-6	TGCGCCAGCAGCGCCGCGACAGGGGGTGGATCACCCCTCCACTTT	CASSAATGGGSPLHF
once	TRBD2	TRBV5-1	TRBJ2-1	TGCGCCAGCAGCGCTCTAGCGGGGGACCCCAGTGAGCAGTTCTTC	CASSALAGDPSEQFF
NA	NA	TRBV15	TRBJ2-7	TGTGCCACCAGCAGTATAAGGCTAGCCGCCTACGAGCAGTACTTC	CATSSIRLAAYEQYF
NA	TRBD1	TRBV11-2	TRBJ1-1	TGTGCCAGCAGCTCAGGGACAGGTTACACTGAAGCTTTCTTT	CASSSGTGYTEAFF